The rows below give T cell receptor beta chains drawn from one sample of a study of CD8 T cells in Susac syndrome. Using its own MiXCR run on the immunoSEQ multiplex PCR reads, TCRdb lists one record per CDR3 protein. The data hold roughly 200,000 distinct CDR3 sequences, with 90% to 97% observed a single time. Sample: CD4+ T cells from PBMCs. These receptor sequences come from a human donor with multiple sclerosis. The CDR3 runs from the conserved cysteine through the conserved F or W. D genes are given only for firm matches. For some rows the clone size is stated as once, few or many, or as a class when expanded; others skip it.

CSAGRLAGGPSRILPSYNEQFF | TGCAGTGCTGGAAGACTAGCGGGGGGGCCATCCAGGATTCTCCCCTCCTACAATGAGCAGTTCTTC | TRBV20-1 | - | TRBD2 | TRBJ2-1
CASSQESVLNTEAFF | TGCGCCAGCAGCCAAGAATCTGTACTGAACACTGAAGCTTTCTTT | TRBV4-1 | - | - | TRBJ1-1
CAWRMTGLNEAFF | TGTGCCTGGAGAATGACAGGGTTGAATGAAGCTTTCTTT | TRBV30 | once | TRBD1 | TRBJ1-1
CASSFPSGGSYEQYF | TGTGCCAGCAGCTTCCCTAGCGGGGGCTCCTACGAGCAGTACTTC | TRBV5-6 | - | TRBD2 | TRBJ2-7
CSVGDRGLSQPQHF | TGCAGTGTTGGGGACAGGGGGCTGAGTCAGCCCCAGCATTTT | TRBV20-1 | - | TRBD1 | TRBJ1-5
CASSLTGAKNIQYF | TGTGCCAGCAGTCTTACAGGGGCCAAAAACATTCAGTACTTC | TRBV28 | - | - | TRBJ2-4
CASSSGLRTEAFF | TGTGCCAGCAGTTCAGGGCTAAGGACTGAAGCTTTCTTT | TRBV27 | - | - | TRBJ1-1
CAGRSRANTGELFF | TGTGCCGGAAGGTCCAGGGCGAACACCGGGGAGCTGTTTTTT | TRBV12-3/TRBV12-4 | - | - | TRBJ2-2
CAWSPSGGVFGEQYF | TGTGCCTGGAGTCCCTCTGGGGGGGTTTTCGGCGAGCAGTACTTC | TRBV30 | once | TRBD2 | TRBJ2-7
CASTYTDTQYF | TGTGCCAGCACCTACACAGATACGCAGTATTTT | TRBV2 | few | - | TRBJ2-3
CASRDQQGRGYTF | TGTGCCAGCAGGGATCAGCAGGGACGAGGCTACACCTTC | TRBV9 | - | - | TRBJ1-2
CAQQGGARTDTQYF | TGTGCTCAGCAGGGGGGGGCTAGGACAGATACGCAGTATTTT | TRBV30 | - | - | TRBJ2-3